This TCR beta chain was sequenced in a study of response to subunit inactivated influenza vaccine. Details on this clonotype: Antigen: not known.

Germline V gene sequence: CDR1 MNHNS, CDR2 SASEGT. The CDR3 has 14 amino acids. V was shortened by 6 bases and J by 9 bases, with 20 bases between the two germline ends. TCRdb redid the calling of the RT-PCR reads with MiXCR, one entry per CDR3 protein. The repertoire holds a few hundred thousand distinct CDR3 sequences, with about 20% as singletons. Broader study findings: Few new T cells, the authors suggested, are recruited by each seasonal influenza vaccination.

The specimen comprised PBMCs from blood, sampled approximately 20 months after vaccination. J is TRBJ1-2 and V is TRBV6-1; D is ambiguous. This receptor was obtained from a man between 50 and 69 years old who received an inactivated influenza vaccine. The CDR3, as DNA: TGTGCCAGCAGCCCCCGTCGGCCGAACCGACGCTACACCTTC. This gives the protein CASSPRRPNRRYTF.